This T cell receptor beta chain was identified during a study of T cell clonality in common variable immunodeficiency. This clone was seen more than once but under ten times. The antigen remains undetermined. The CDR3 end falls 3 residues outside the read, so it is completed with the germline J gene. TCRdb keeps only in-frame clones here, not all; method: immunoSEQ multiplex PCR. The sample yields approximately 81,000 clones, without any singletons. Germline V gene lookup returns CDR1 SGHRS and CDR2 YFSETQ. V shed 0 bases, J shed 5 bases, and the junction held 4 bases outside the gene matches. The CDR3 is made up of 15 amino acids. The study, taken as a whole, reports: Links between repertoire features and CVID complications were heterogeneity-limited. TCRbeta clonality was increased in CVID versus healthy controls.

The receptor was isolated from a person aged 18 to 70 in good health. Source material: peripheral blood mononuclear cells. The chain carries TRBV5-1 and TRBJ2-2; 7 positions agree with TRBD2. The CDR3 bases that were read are TGCGCCAGCAGCTTGGCGCAGGGAGGGACCGGGGAG. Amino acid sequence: CASSLAQGGTGE. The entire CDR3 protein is CASSLAQGGTGELFF.